The 17 T cell receptor beta chains below come from one sample, sequenced in a study of blood T cell repertoires in COVID-19. Data came from immunoSEQ multiplex PCR; TCRdb stores just in-frame clones and leaves some out. This repertoire shows some 150,000 clones, approximately 88% found once; its top ten account for about 1.2%. Sample: PBMCs or T cells enriched from blood (not recorded which). These receptors were collected from a young woman with acute COVID-19.

The V gene is TRBV5-1, the J gene TRBJ2-5, with D perhaps matching TRBD1 (6 bases). Deletions cut 4 bases from V and 6 bases from J, with 16 bases between. CDR1 and CDR2 (germline): SGHRS, YFSETQ. CDR3 length: 14 residues. CDR3 DNA: TGCGCCAGCAGCACGGACAGAGTCGGAAAGACCCAGTACTTC. Translated, it gives CASSTDRVGKTQYF.

The count of this clone is one. The chain uses TRBV3-1 (or the pseudogene TRBV3-2) and TRBJ2-6; D unclear. Trimming removed 1 base from V and 0 bases from J, with 13 bases in between. The CDR3 has 18 residues. CDR1 and CDR2 from the germline V gene are LGHDT and YNNKEL (reference sequence). The CDR3 spells CASSQGRPGSSGANVLTF. In DNA form, the CDR3 reads TGTGCCAGCAGCCAAGGTAGGCCGGGTAGCTCTGGGGCCAACGTCCTGACTTTC.

Turning to this clone: Other nucleotide sequences in the sample specify the same CDR3. The chain links TRBV24-1 to TRBJ2-2, with TRBD2 matching over 7 bases. The CDR3 totals 11 residues. Germline V gives CDR1 KGHDR, CDR2 SFDVKD. CDR3 nucleotides: TGTGCGACCGGGGGGACCGGGGAGCTGTTTTTT. This translates into CATGGTGELFF.

V is TRBV7-8 and J is TRBJ2-5; possibly TRBD2 for D (5 bases). CDR3 size: 13 residues. Germline CDR1 is SGHVS and CDR2 is FQNEAQ. Between the trimmed V and J ends, which lost 0 bases and 3 bases, there was a span of 5 bases. The CDR3 protein is CASSLAGKETQYF. The CDR3 region has the DNA TGTGCCAGCAGCTTAGCCGGGAAAGAGACCCAGTACTTC.

As to this clone: A junction boundary mismatches the germline segment, possibly from a read error. The genes are TRBV15 and TRBJ2-5; 10 nucleotides align to TRBD1. Germline CDR1 and CDR2: LNHNV and YYDKDF (reference sequence). The CDR3 consists of 15 residues. The CDR3 loop reads CATRRVDRGGETQYF. The CDR3 DNA reads TGTGCCACCAGAAGAGTGGACAGGGGGGGAGAGACCCAGTACTTC.

The rearrangement uses TRBV5-1 and TRBJ2-7; 9 nucleotides agree with TRBD1. The trim removed 0 bases at V and 7 bases at J, leaving 5 bases unmatched. Germline V lookup: CDR1 SGHRS, CDR2 YFSETQ. CDR3 length equals 14 residues. The CDR3 DNA follows: TGCGCCAGCAGCTTGGCGGACAGGGGTGATGAGCAGTACTTC. Translated, it gives CASSLADRGDEQYF.

In nucleotides, the CDR3 is TGCGCCAGCAGCAGGGGACTCACCTCGGGGGGCACAGATACGCAGTATTTT. Encoded protein: CASSRGLTSGGTDTQYF. The chain recombines TRBV5-1 with TRBJ2-3; D perhaps matches TRBD2 (6 bases). CDR1 is SGHRS and CDR2 is YFSETQ in the germline V gene. V was trimmed by 4 bases and J by 1 base, leaving 19 bases between them. The CDR3 runs 17 residues.

This clone has only one observation. This chain joins TRBV10-3 and TRBJ1-3; no reliable D call. This CDR3 is built from 14 residues. Germline V lookup: CDR1 ENHRY, CDR2 SYGVKD. V dropped 5 bases and J dropped 0 bases, with 8 bases sitting between them. The CDR3 loop reads CAISQTDSGNTIYF. The CDR3 nucleotides read TGTGCCATCAGTCAAACAGACTCTGGAAACACCATATATTTT.

V and J are TRBV5-1 and TRBJ2-2, with 9 bases aligning to TRBD2. The ends lost 0 bases at V and 1 base at J; junction bases unmatched: 1. The germline gives CDR1 SGHRS, CDR2 YFSETQ. This CDR3 spans 16 amino acids. The CDR3 sequence: CASSLVSGRNTGELFF. The CDR3 region has the DNA TGCGCCAGCAGCTTGGTTAGCGGGAGGAACACCGGGGAGCTGTTTTTT.

This rearrangement joins TRBV5-4 to TRBJ2-2; weak D call: TRBD1 (5 bases). This CDR3 is built from 14 residues. The germline gives CDR1 SGHNT, CDR2 YYREEE (reference sequence). The ends were cut back, 5 bases at V and 1 base at J, with 9 bases in the middle. CDR3 nucleotide sequence: TGTGCCAGCAGTTCAGGACAGAACACCGGGGAGCTGTTTTTT. This encodes CASSSGQNTGELFF.

The V and J genes are TRBV5-1 and TRBJ2-1; 7 bases align to TRBD1. V shed 4 bases, J shed 6 bases, and the junction held 4 bases outside the gene matches. The CDR3 length is 13 residues. The germline CDR1 and CDR2 sequences are SGHRS and YFSETQ. CDR3 coding DNA: TGCGCCAGCAGCGGACAGGTATTCAATGAGCAGTTCTTC. Residues: CASSGQVFNEQFF.

V gene TRBV7-6 combines with J gene TRBJ2-1; 10 nucleotides agree with TRBD1. The trim removed 3 bases at V and 11 bases at J, leaving 10 bases unmatched. The length of the CDR3 is 15 residues. Germline V gene data show CDR1 as SGHVS and CDR2 as FNYEAQ. The CDR3 nucleotides read TGTGCCAGCAGCTTGGGGACAGGGGAGGGGAGTCAGCAGTTCTTC. It is translated as CASSLGTGEGSQQFF.

The chain carries TRBV12-3 or TRBV12-4 and TRBJ1-2; no clear D gene. The germline V and J ends were trimmed by 3 bases and 6 bases, with 5 bases remaining between them. CDR3 size: 11 residues. The CDR3 sequence: CASSLGDGYTF. The CDR3 DNA reads TGTGCCAGCAGTTTGGGAGATGGCTACACCTTC.

The chain employs TRBV2 and TRBJ2-3; 8 nucleotides match TRBD1. V lost 4 bases to trimming and J lost 0 bases; unmatched junction nucleotides: 3. This CDR3 is 15 amino acids long. Germline V gene data show CDR1 as SNHLY and CDR2 as FYNNEI. Here the CDR3 DNA reads TGTGCCAGCAGTGGACAGGGGAGTAGCACAGATACGCAGTATTTT. Amino acids: CASSGQGSSTDTQYF.

The chain links TRBV28 to TRBJ2-7, with TRBD2 matching over 9 bases. The CDR3 consists of 18 residues. The V gene end was trimmed by 5 bases and the J gene end by 2 bases; junction bases not matched to a gene: 16. Germline V lookup: CDR1 MDHEN, CDR2 SYDVKM. The CDR3 protein is CASSILAGNPPSAYEQYF. DNA of the CDR3: TGTGCCAGCAGTATTCTAGCGGGAAACCCGCCATCGGCCTACGAGCAGTACTTC. The full variable domain, with the rest looked up from reference TRBV28 and TRBJ2-7, is DVKVTQSSRYLVKRTGEKVFLECVQDMDHENMFWYRQDPGLGLRLIYFSYDVKMKEKGDIPEGYSVSREKKERFSLILESASTNQTSMYLCASSILAGNPPSAYEQYFGPGTRLTVT.

J is TRBJ1-2 and V is TRBV18, with D perhaps TRBD1 (6 bases). The germline V and J ends were trimmed by 0 bases and 2 bases, with 10 bases remaining between them. The CDR3 runs 15 residues. The germline gives CDR1 KGHSH, CDR2 LQKENI. The CDR3 nucleotides read TGTGCCAGCTCACCACCAAGCACAGGGAACTATGGCTACACCTTC. Its translation is CASSPPSTGNYGYTF.

The chain carries TRBV10-3 and TRBJ1-2; 8 bases line up with TRBD1. V was pared by 10 bases and J by 2 bases, with 3 bases of the junction left unmatched. CDR3 length equals 12 residues. CDR1 ENHRY and CDR2 SYGVKD come from the germline V gene. The CDR3 loop reads CAKGQGNYGYTF. CDR3 DNA sequence: TGTGCCAAAGGACAGGGAAACTATGGCTACACCTTC.